This TCR beta chain was sequenced for a study of T cell clonotyping in hematopoietic cell transplantation. Study-wide background: Recipient samples before transplant were obtained post-cytoreduction. Study results and caveats: Graft donor and pretransplant recipient Inverse Simpson Index values predicted broader posttransplant TCR diversity. Recipient TCR diversity dropped after transplant; expanded clonotypes rose from day 30 to 180.

Profiling relied on immunoSEQ multiplex PCR, and the TCRdb table lists in-frame clones only, not all of them. There are around 27,000 clones in the sample; over 60% occur only once, and around 6.3% lies in the top ten. With respect to this clone: What it recognizes is unknown.

The time point here: recipient sample about 28 days before transplant, after cytoreduction. The sample consisted of peripheral blood mononuclear cells, taken before stem cell transplant. The TCR originated in a man aged 50-60 years with myelodysplastic syndrome. Some clones in this sample may be carry-over from other donors' samples.

For the CDR3, the DNA is TGCAGCGTTGCCAGGGGCCATCTCTACGAGCAGTACTTC. Translation: CSVARGHLYEQYF. The chain carries TRBV29-1 and TRBJ2-7; D is possibly TRBD1 (6 bases). The CDR3 has 13 amino acids. Trimming cost V 4 bases and J 3 bases, with 13 bases left between them. Germline CDR1 SQVTM, CDR2 ANQGSEA.